The rows below give T cell receptor beta chains drawn from one sample of a study of long-term antiretroviral therapy in people with HIV. TCRdb's table, derived via immunoSEQ multiplex PCR, lists solely in-frame clones and lacks some. The table includes about 31,000 clones, about 85% detected once. The sequenced sample was unsorted PBMCs, obtained 1.9 years after starting antiretroviral therapy. These receptors were taken from a young man with HIV. Both conserved end residues are part of each CDR3. Each record gives: clone size, D gene, CDR3 length, J gene, V gene, CDR3 protein, CDR3 DNA. A D gene is named only where the DNA matches it firmly. Size is omitted from some rows. Given values are once, few, many or a class for expanded clones.

>.|.|17|TRBJ1-2|TRBV2
CASSDPLAGAAGYGYTF
TGTGCCAGCAGTGATCCCTTAGCCGGTGCCGCAGGCTATGGCTACACCTTC
>few|.|15|TRBJ2-3|TRBV9
CASSVALASTDTQYF
TGTGCCAGCAGCGTAGCACTAGCCAGCACAGATACGCAGTATTTT
>.|.|11|TRBJ2-1|TRBV11-3
CASSFGTEQFF
TGTGCCAGCAGCTTCGGTACTGAGCAGTTCTTC
>.|.|18|TRBJ1-5|TRBV19
CASSNVTGWQNVYQPQHF
TGTGCCAGTAGTAATGTGACGGGGTGGCAGAACGTGTATCAGCCCCAGCATTTT
>.|.|15|TRBJ1-5|TRBV6-1
CASSEAPTGYQPQHF
TGTGCCAGCAGTGAAGCCCCGACAGGCTATCAGCCCCAGCATTTT
>.|.|15|TRBJ1-2|TRBV18
CASSPGPSGDYGYTF
TGTGCCAGCTCACCGGGTCCATCGGGGGACTATGGCTACACCTTC
>.|.|14|TRBJ1-5|TRBV4-2
CASSQDTGYQPQHF
TGTGCCAGCAGCCAAGATACGGGTTATCAGCCCCAGCATTTT
>.|.|13|TRBJ2-3|TRBV28
CASSLNGADTQYF
TGTGCCAGCAGTTTGAACGGAGCAGATACGCAGTATTTT
>.|.|17|TRBJ1-6|TRBV27
CASSLSRVGSYNSPLHF
TGTGCCAGCAGTTTATCGAGAGTGGGCTCCTATAATTCACCCCTCCACTTT
>.|.|17|TRBJ1-5|TRBV2
CASSGVGARWGNQPQHF
TGTGCCAGCAGTGGGGTTGGAGCACGGTGGGGCAATCAGCCCCAGCATTTT
>.|.|14|TRBJ2-7|TRBV11-2
CASSLGFSFYEQYF
TGTGCCAGCAGCTTAGGGTTTAGTTTCTACGAGCAGTACTTC
>.|TRBD2|16|TRBJ2-3|TRBV2
CARNSGGPRRTDTQYF
TGTGCCAGGAATAGCGGGGGGCCCAGGAGGACAGATACGCAGTATTTT
>.|TRBD2|15|TRBJ2-3|TRBV2
CASRRRAGGNDTQYF
TGTGCCAGCAGGAGAAGAGCGGGGGGGAATGATACGCAGTATTTT
>.|.|14|TRBJ1-2|TRBV7-2
CASSWQGAKKGYTF
TGTGCCAGCAGCTGGCAGGGAGCAAAGAAGGGCTACACCTTC
>.|TRBD1|15|TRBJ2-5|TRBV9
CASSVAPTGKETQYF
TGTGCCAGCAGCGTAGCTCCGACAGGGAAAGAGACCCAGTACTTC
>.|TRBD2|16|TRBJ2-1|TRBV7-9
CASSLFSGGEYNEQFF
TGTGCCAGCAGCTTATTCAGCGGGGGAGAATACAATGAGCAGTTCTTC
>few|TRBD1|14|TRBJ2-2|TRBV11-3
CASSWDRATGELFF
TGTGCCAGCAGCTGGGACAGGGCCACCGGGGAGCTGTTTTTT
>.|TRBD1|15|TRBJ1-4|TRBV5-4
CASSLTGESGEKLFF
TGTGCCAGCAGCTTGACAGGGGAATCGGGTGAAAAACTGTTTTTT
>.|.|13|TRBJ2-5|TRBV25-1
CATEGHSPETQYF
TGTGCCACTGAGGGACACTCCCCAGAGACCCAGTACTTC
>few|.|14|TRBJ1-2|TRBV6-5
CASSETTGNYGYTF
TGTGCCAGCAGTGAGACTACAGGGAACTATGGCTACACCTTC
>few|.|16|TRBJ1-6|TRBV14
CASSQVGGHGYSPLHF
TGTGCCAGCAGCCAAGTGGGGGGGCATGGTTATTCACCCCTCCACTTT
>.|.|14|TRBJ2-5|TRBV11-2
CASSPGWQQETQYF
TGTGCCAGCAGCCCAGGGTGGCAGCAAGAGACCCAGTACTTC
>.|.|15|TRBJ2-7|TRBV7-9
CASSPHRLDSYEQYF
TGTGCCAGCAGCCCGCACCGCCTGGACAGTTACGAGCAGTACTTC
>.|.|16|TRBJ2-5|TRBV5-1
CASSKIDSSNQETQYF
TGCGCCAGCAGCAAAATCGACAGCTCTAACCAAGAGACCCAGTACTTC
>.|.|13|TRBJ1-5|TRBV19
CASSITGDQPQHF
TGTGCCAGTAGTATAACCGGAGATCAGCCCCAGCATTTT
>.|.|12|TRBJ2-3|TRBV2
CASSNTGDTQYF
TGTGCCAGCAGCAACACCGGAGATACGCAGTATTTT
>few|.|10|TRBJ1-1|TRBV10-2
CASRGPEAFF
TGCGCCAGCAGAGGGCCTGAAGCTTTCTTT
>.|TRBD1|13|TRBJ2-3|TRBV29-1
CSVVQGDTDTQYF
TGCAGCGTTGTCCAGGGGGACACAGATACGCAGTATTTT
>.|.|12|TRBJ1-2|TRBV30
CAWSVNQGRNTF
TGTGCCTGGAGTGTAAACCAGGGGAGAAACACCTTC
>.|TRBD2|18|TRBJ2-2|TRBV19
CASSIGLAGGPNTGELFF
TGTGCCAGTAGTATAGGGCTAGCGGGGGGGCCGAACACCGGGGAGCTGTTTTTT
>large|TRBD2|13|TRBJ2-2|TRBV28
CASSFRGAGELFF
TGTGCCAGCAGTTTTCGGGGGGCCGGGGAGCTGTTTTTT
>.|TRBD2|17|TRBJ2-7|TRBV4-2
CASSQVDGGAKSYEQYF
TGTGCCAGCAGCCAAGTTGACGGGGGGGCCAAGTCCTACGAGCAGTACTTC
>.|.|14|TRBJ1-4|TRBV6-5
CASSYGRFNEKLFF
TGTGCCAGCAGTTACGGCAGGTTTAATGAAAAACTGTTTTTT